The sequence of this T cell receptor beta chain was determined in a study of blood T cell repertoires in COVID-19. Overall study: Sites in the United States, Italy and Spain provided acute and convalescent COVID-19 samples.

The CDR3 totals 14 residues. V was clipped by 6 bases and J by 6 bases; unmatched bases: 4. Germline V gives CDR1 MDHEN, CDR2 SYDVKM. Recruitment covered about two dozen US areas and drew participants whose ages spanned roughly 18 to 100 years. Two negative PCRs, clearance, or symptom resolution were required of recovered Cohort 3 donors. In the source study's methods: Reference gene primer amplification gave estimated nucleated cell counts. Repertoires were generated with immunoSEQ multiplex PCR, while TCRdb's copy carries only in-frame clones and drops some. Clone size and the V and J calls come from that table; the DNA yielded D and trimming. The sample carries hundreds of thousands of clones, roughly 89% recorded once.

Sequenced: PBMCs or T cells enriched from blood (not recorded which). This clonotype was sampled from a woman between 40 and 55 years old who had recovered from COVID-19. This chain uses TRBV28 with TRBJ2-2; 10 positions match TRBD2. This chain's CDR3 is CASRAGGQAGELFF. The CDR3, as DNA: TGTGCCAGCAGAGCGGGAGGGCAGGCCGGGGAGCTGTTTTTT.